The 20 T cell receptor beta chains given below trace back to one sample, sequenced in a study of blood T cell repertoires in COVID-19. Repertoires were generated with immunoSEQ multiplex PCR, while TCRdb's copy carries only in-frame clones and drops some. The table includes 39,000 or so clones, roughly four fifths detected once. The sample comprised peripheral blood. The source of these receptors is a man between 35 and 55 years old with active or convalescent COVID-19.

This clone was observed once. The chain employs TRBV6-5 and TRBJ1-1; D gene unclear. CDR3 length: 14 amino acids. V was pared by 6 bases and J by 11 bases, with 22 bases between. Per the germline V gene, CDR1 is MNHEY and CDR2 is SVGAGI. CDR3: CASSSLSPQTSAFF. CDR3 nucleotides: TGTGCCAGCAGCTCTTTATCACCGCAAACTTCGGCTTTCTTT.

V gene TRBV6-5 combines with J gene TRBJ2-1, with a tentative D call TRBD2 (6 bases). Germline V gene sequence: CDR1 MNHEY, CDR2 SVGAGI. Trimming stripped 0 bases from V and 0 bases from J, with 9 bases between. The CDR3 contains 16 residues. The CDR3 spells CASSYSGGSSYNEQFF. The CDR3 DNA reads TGTGCCAGCAGTTACTCAGGAGGGAGCTCCTACAATGAGCAGTTCTTC.

CDR3 nucleotide sequence: TGTGCCAGCAGTTTCCCCAGACAAGGAACCTATAATTCACCCCTCCACTTT. Protein: CASSFPRQGTYNSPLHF. The V call is TRBV28, the J call TRBJ1-6; no clear D. Trimming removed 3 bases at V and 2 bases at J, with 14 bases between. This CDR3 is built from 17 residues. The germline V gene encodes CDR1 MDHEN and CDR2 SYDVKM.

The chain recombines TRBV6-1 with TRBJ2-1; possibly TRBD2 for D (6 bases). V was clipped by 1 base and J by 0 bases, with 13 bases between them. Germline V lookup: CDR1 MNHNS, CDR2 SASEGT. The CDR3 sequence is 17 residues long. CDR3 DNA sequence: TGTGCCAGCAGTGAAGTGGCGGGGCGTTTCTCCTACAATGAGCAGTTCTTC. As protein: CASSEVAGRFSYNEQFF.

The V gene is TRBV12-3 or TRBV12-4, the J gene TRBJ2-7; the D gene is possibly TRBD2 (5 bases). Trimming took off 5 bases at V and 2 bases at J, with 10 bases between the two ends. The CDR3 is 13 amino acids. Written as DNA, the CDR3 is TGTGCCAGCAGTCTCGGGATACCCTACGAGCAGTACTTC. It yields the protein CASSLGIPYEQYF.

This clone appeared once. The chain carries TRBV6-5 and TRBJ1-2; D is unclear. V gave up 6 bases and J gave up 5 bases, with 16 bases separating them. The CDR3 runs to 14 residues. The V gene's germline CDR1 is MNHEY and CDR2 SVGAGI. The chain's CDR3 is CASSLERGRYGYTF. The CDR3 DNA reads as TGTGCCAGCAGCCTTGAACGGGGTCGGTATGGCTACACCTTC.

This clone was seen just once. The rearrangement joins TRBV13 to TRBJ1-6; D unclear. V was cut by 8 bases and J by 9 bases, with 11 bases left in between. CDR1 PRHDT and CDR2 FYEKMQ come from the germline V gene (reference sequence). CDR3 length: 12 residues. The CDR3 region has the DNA TGTGCCAGCCGCGGGTTGAGTTCACCCCTCCACTTT. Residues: CASRGLSSPLHF. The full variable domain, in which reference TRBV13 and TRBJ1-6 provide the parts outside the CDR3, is AAGVIQSPRHLIKEKRETATLKCYPIPRHDTVYWYQQGPGQDPQFLISFYEKMQSDKGSIPDRFSAQQFSDYHSELNMSSLELGDSALYFCASRGLSSPLHFGNGTRLTVT.

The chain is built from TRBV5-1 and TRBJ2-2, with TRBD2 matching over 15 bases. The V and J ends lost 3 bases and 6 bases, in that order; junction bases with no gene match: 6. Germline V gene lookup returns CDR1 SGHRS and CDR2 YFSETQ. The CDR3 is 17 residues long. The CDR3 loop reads CASSYGTSGGFAGELFF. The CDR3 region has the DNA TGCGCCAGCAGCTACGGGACTAGCGGGGGGTTCGCCGGGGAGCTGTTTTTT.

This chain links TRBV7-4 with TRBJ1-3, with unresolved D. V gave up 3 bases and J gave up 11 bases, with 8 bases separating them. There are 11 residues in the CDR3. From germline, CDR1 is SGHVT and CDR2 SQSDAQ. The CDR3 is CASSLRASIYF. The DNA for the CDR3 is TGTGCCAGCAGCTTGCGGGCTTCCATATATTTT.

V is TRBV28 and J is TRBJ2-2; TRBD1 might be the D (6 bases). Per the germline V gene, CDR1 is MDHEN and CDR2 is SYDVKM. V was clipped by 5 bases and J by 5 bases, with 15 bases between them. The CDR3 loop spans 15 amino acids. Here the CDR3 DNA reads TGTGCCAGCAGTCGGGACAATTTTGGGACCGGGGAGCTGTTTTTT. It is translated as CASSRDNFGTGELFF.

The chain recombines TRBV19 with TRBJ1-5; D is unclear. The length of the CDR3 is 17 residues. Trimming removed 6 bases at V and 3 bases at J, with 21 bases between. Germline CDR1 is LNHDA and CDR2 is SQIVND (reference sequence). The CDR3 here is CASSPRRGSGVNQPQHF. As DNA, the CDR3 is TGTGCCAGTAGCCCCCGGCGAGGGAGCGGGGTCAATCAGCCCCAGCATTTT.

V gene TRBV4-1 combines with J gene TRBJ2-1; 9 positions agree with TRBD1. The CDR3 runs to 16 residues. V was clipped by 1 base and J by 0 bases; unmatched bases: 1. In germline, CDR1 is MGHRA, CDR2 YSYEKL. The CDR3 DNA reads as TGCGCCAGCAGCCAAGGGGACAGGGTCTCCTACAATGAGCAGTTCTTC. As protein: CASSQGDRVSYNEQFF.

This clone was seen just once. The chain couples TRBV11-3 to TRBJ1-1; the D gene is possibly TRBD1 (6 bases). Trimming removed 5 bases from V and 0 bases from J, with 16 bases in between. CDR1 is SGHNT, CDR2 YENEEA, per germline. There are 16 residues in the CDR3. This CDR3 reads CASSRSDSYMNTEAFF. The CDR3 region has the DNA TGTGCCAGCAGCAGATCGGACAGTTACATGAACACTGAAGCTTTCTTT.

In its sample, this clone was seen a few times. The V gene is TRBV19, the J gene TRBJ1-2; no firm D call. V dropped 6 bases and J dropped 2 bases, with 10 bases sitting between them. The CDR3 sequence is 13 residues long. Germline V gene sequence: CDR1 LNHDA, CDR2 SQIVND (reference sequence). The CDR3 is CASSPQVNYGYTF. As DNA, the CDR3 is TGTGCCAGTAGCCCTCAGGTAAACTATGGCTACACCTTC.

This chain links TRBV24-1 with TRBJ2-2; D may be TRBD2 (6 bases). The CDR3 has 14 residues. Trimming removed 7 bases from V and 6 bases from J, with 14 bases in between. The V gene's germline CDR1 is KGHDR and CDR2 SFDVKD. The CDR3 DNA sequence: TGTGCCACCAGCGCCGGGACTTCGGCCGGGGAGCTGTTTTTT. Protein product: CATSAGTSAGELFF.

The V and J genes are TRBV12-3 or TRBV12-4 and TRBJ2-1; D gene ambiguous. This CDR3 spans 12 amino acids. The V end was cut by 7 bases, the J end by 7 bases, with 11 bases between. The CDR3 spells CASIPPLNEQFF. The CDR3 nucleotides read TGTGCCAGCATCCCCCCCTTAAATGAGCAGTTCTTC.

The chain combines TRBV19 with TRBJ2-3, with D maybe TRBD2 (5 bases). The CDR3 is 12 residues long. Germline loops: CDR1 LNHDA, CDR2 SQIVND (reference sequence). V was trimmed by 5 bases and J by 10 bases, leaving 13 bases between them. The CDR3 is CASSWEKGSQYF. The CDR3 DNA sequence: TGTGCCAGTAGTTGGGAGAAAGGTTCGCAGTATTTT.

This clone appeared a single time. CDR3 in amino acids: CASSPVAVADTQYF. The CDR3, as DNA: TGTGCCAGCAGCCCCGTAGCGGTAGCAGATACGCAGTATTTT. V is TRBV7-3 and J is TRBJ2-3; D might be TRBD2 (6 bases). V lost 5 bases to trimming and J lost 4 bases, with 13 bases between them. Germline CDR1 SGHTA, CDR2 FQGTGA. There are 14 residues in the CDR3.

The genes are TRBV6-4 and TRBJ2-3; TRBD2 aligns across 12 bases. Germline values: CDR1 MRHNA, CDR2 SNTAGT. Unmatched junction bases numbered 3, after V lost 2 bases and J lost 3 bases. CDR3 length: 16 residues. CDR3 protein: CASSDASGGATDTQYF. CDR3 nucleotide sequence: TGTGCCAGCAGTGACGCTAGCGGGGGGGCTACAGATACGCAGTATTTT.

The CDR3: CASSYSFYEQYF. In DNA, the CDR3 is TGCGCCAGCAGTTACAGCTTTTACGAGCAGTACTTC. The rearrangement links TRBV10-2 to TRBJ2-7; D gene uncertain. Germline V gene data show CDR1 as WSHSY and CDR2 as SAAADI. With 5 bases removed from V and 4 bases from J, the gap between germline ends came to 9 bases. CDR3 length equals 12 residues.